A selection of T cell receptor beta chains follows, all from one sample in a study of lymphopenia after photon versus proton radiotherapy. Using immunoSEQ multiplex PCR, the repertoire was profiled, and TCRdb retains in-frame clones only, with some absent. This table has about 7,300 clones, approximately 93% appearing once. The material was peripheral blood, obtained from a patient treated with photon-based radiotherapy. The source is a woman aged 50 to 60 with cholangiocarcinoma. CDR3s include the opening cysteine and the closing phenylalanine or tryptophan. The D gene is left open where the match is weak. Only part of the rows carry a size: once, few, many, or a class if the clone is expanded.

D gene,V gene,clone size,J gene,CDR3 DNA,CDR3 protein
NA,TRBV9,NA,TRBJ1-2,TGTGCCAGCAGCTCCAGACGGAACTATGGCTACACCTTC,CASSSRRNYGYTF
NA,TRBV6-1,NA,TRBJ1-4,TGTGCCAGCGGAGGGGCATGGGGGTTTAATGAAAAACTGTTTTTT,CASGGAWGFNEKLFF
NA,TRBV2,NA,TRBJ2-1,TGTGCCAGCAGTGTGGCGACAGCCAGCGATGAGCAGTTCTTC,CASSVATASDEQFF
TRBD2,TRBV25-1,NA,TRBJ2-3,TGTGCCAGCAGTGTAGGACTAGCGGGGGGGCCTAGCACAGATACGCAGTATTTT,CASSVGLAGGPSTDTQYF
TRBD1,TRBV11-2,NA,TRBJ1-4,TGTGCCAGCAGCTTAGGGGGGACAGATAATGAAAAACTGTTTTTT,CASSLGGTDNEKLFF
TRBD1,TRBV29-1,once,TRBJ2-7,TGCAGCGTTACGCCCGGGACAGTTCCTACCTACGAGCAGTACTTC,CSVTPGTVPTYEQYF
NA,TRBV5-8,NA,TRBJ1-1,TGTGCCAGCAGCTTGCTCTATTCTCGCACTGAAGCTTTCTTT,CASSLLYSRTEAFF
NA,TRBV14,NA,TRBJ2-7,TGTGCCAGCAGCCAACGCCCCTACGAGCAGTACTTC,CASSQRPYEQYF
NA,TRBV18,NA,TRBJ1-1,TGTGCCAGCTCACCTCGAGACGGGAACCAGAACACTGAAGCTTTCTTT,CASSPRDGNQNTEAFF
NA,TRBV4-3,NA,TRBJ2-3,TGCGCCAGCAGCCGAACGGGGACCACAGATACGCAGTATTTT,CASSRTGTTDTQYF
NA,TRBV7-2,NA,TRBJ2-7,TGTGCCAGCAGACCAGGGACGGAAGCTTACGAGCAGTACTTC,CASRPGTEAYEQYF
TRBD1,TRBV7-2,NA,TRBJ1-3,TGTGCCAGCAGCTTAGCGACAGGGGTAGGAAACACCATATATTTT,CASSLATGVGNTIYF
TRBD1,TRBV19,NA,TRBJ1-4,TGTGCCAGTAGTATAACCGGGACAGGAAATGAAAAACTGTTTTTT,CASSITGTGNEKLFF
NA,TRBV6-5,NA,TRBJ1-1,TGTGCCAGCAGTTACGAAGCCCTTAACACTGAAGCTTTCTTT,CASSYEALNTEAFF
NA,TRBV7-2,few,TRBJ1-3,TGTGCCAGCAGCTCGCCCTACTCTGGAAACACCATATATTTT,CASSSPYSGNTIYF
TRBD2,TRBV18,NA,TRBJ2-1,TGTGCCAGCTCAAGAGAAGCGGGGCCCAATGAGCAGTTCTTC,CASSREAGPNEQFF
NA,TRBV6-6,NA,TRBJ1-2,TGTGCCAGCAGTTACTCCGACGTCGGGTATGGCTACACCTTC,CASSYSDVGYGYTF
NA,TRBV5-6,NA,TRBJ2-7,TGTGCCAGCAGCTTGGACGACGAGCAGTACTTC,CASSLDDEQYF
NA,TRBV4-3,NA,TRBJ1-5,TGCGCCAGCAGCCAAGTGTTTGGGAGCAATCAGCCCCAGCATTTT,CASSQVFGSNQPQHF
NA,TRBV10-1,NA,TRBJ1-1,TGCGCCAGCAGTGAAAACAGCTTAACTTATAACACTGAAGCTTTCTTT,CASSENSLTYNTEAFF
TRBD1,TRBV7-2,NA,TRBJ1-4,TGTGCCAGCAGCTTGGTAGGACAGGGTGCTCTTAATGAAAAACTGTTTTTT,CASSLVGQGALNEKLFF
TRBD1,TRBV6-6,NA,TRBJ1-5,TGTGCCAGCAGCTCCGGGACAGGGGTGTATCAGCCCCAGCATTTT,CASSSGTGVYQPQHF
NA,TRBV7-2,NA,TRBJ1-1,TGTGCCAGCAGCTTATCAGGGTACACTGAAGCTTTCTTT,CASSLSGYTEAFF
NA,TRBV7-9,NA,TRBJ1-3,TGTGCCAGCAGCTTAGCCAGGGGAACTGGAAACACCATATATTTT,CASSLARGTGNTIYF
TRBD1,TRBV6-6,NA,TRBJ1-5,TGTGCCAGCAGTTACGACGGGACAGACGTCGAGCCCCAGCATTTT,CASSYDGTDVEPQHF
TRBD1,TRBV6-6,NA,TRBJ1-1,TGTGCCAGCAGTTACCCGGGGACAGGGGAGAACACTGAAGCTTTCTTT,CASSYPGTGENTEAFF
NA,TRBV7-6,NA,TRBJ2-2,TGTGCCAGCAGCTCTCTAAACACCGGGGAGCTGTTTTTT,CASSSLNTGELFF
NA,TRBV6-5,NA,TRBJ1-2,TGTGCCAGCAGTTCGACCGGGACGGGGGGCTACACCTTC,CASSSTGTGGYTF
NA,TRBV27,NA,TRBJ1-1,TGTGCCAGCAGTGACCAGGGCTACACTGAAGCTTTCTTT,CASSDQGYTEAFF
TRBD2,TRBV7-2,NA,TRBJ2-1,TGTGCCAGCAGCTTTAGCGGGGGGGCCGTTGAGCAGTTCTTC,CASSFSGGAVEQFF
TRBD1,TRBV18,NA,TRBJ1-2,TGTGCCAGCTCAGAGGGACAGGGGACTTTTAACTATGGCTACACCTTC,CASSEGQGTFNYGYTF
TRBD1,TRBV9,NA,TRBJ2-7,TGTGCCAGCAGCGTCCCGGGACAGCGTACCTACGAGCAGTACTTC,CASSVPGQRTYEQYF
NA,TRBV27,NA,TRBJ1-5,TGTGCCAGCCGTCCCGGACAAATTAGCAATCAGCCCCAGCATTTT,CASRPGQISNQPQHF
NA,TRBV12-5,NA,TRBJ1-5,TGTGCTGGGGCCGGTGTGTATCAGCCCCAGCATTTT,CAGAGVYQPQHF
NA,TRBV7-2,NA,TRBJ1-1,TGTGCCAGCAGCTTAGCCCTTTTGAGGAACACTGAAGCTTTCTTT,CASSLALLRNTEAFF
NA,TRBV6-1,NA,TRBJ2-7,TGTGCCAGCAGTTCAGGGCAGGGTATAGGCGAGCAGTACTTC,CASSSGQGIGEQYF
TRBD1,TRBV9,NA,TRBJ1-2,TGTGCCAGCAGCGTTCGCGGACAGGGTGGCTACACCTTC,CASSVRGQGGYTF
TRBD1,TRBV5-1,NA,TRBJ2-3,TGCGCCAGCAGCTTGGAGGACAGGGGACCAGATACGCAGTATTTT,CASSLEDRGPDTQYF
NA,TRBV7-9,once,TRBJ1-1,TGTGCCAGCAGCCCCGCTGGGGTCACTGAAGCTTTCTTT,CASSPAGVTEAFF
NA,TRBV11-2,NA,TRBJ2-5,TGTGCCAGCAGTTTTAGGGAGACCCAGTACTTC,CASSFRETQYF
NA,TRBV7-9,NA,TRBJ2-3,TGTGCCAGCAGCTTTTTTCTCAGCGGACACACAGATACGCAGTATTTT,CASSFFLSGHTDTQYF